Listed below are T cell receptor beta chains from one sample, sequenced in a study of blood T cell repertoires in COVID-19. The table came from immunoSEQ multiplex PCR; TCRdb's copy has only in-frame clones and leaves some out. The sample includes roughly 200,000 clones, about 85% of them seen just once. The sequenced material came from PBMCs or T cells enriched from blood (not recorded which). The receptors originated from a woman between 25 and 40 years old who had recovered from COVID-19. CDR3s leave out the opening cysteine and the closing phenylalanine or tryptophan.

V gene	J gene	CDR3 protein
TRBV19	TRBJ1-1	ASASYRGGNTEAF
TRBV3-1/TRBV3-2	TRBJ2-7	ASSPSGAGGTYEQY
TRBV7-6	TRBJ2-5	ASSFTGQETQY
TRBV10-3	TRBJ1-3	ATTGISGNTIY
TRBV9	TRBJ2-7	ASSAQETGAYEQY
TRBV19	TRBJ1-5	ASSMTGGGQPQH
TRBV6-1	TRBJ1-4	ASSDDRDRVSTNEKLF
TRBV4-1	TRBJ1-5	ASSQVWATGMSQH
TRBV29-1	TRBJ1-4	SVETGLTTSDEKLF
TRBV3-1/TRBV3-2	TRBJ1-5	ASSQDGTGGQPQH
TRBV27	TRBJ1-2	ASSSNRAYGYT
TRBV6-2/TRBV6-3	TRBJ2-7	ASSYSIGTSLWEQY
TRBV19	TRBJ1-5	ASSLRDRDWGNQPQH
TRBV20-1	TRBJ2-2	SASGTDRGGGELF
TRBV11-2	TRBJ2-1	ASSLEGLAGGTNEQF
TRBV16	TRBJ1-5	ASSQGRVSNQPQH
TRBV6-5	TRBJ1-1	ASSLDRGYTEAF
TRBV5-1	TRBJ1-6	ASSKGESGNSPLH
TRBV5-6	TRBJ2-2	ASSLGLAINTGELF
TRBV5-8	TRBJ1-1	ASSRTGVRTEAF
TRBV20-1	TRBJ2-1	SASRFSQGYGNEQF
TRBV6-2/TRBV6-3	TRBJ2-3	ASSYRTGGPDTQY
TRBV25-1	TRBJ1-4	ASSAGVEKLF
TRBV5-1	TRBJ2-1	ASSSSGGAGNEQF
TRBV27	TRBJ1-4	ASSSFNEKLF
TRBV5-1	TRBJ2-7	ASSHPGGPYEQY